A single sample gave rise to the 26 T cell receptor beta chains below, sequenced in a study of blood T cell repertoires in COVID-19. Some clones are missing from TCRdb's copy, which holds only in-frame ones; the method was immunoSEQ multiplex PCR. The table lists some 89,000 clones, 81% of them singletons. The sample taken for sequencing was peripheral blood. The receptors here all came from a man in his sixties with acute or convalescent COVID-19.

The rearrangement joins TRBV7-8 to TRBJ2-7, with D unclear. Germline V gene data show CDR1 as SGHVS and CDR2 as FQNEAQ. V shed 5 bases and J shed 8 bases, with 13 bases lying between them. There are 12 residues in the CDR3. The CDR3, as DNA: TGTGCCAGCAGCCAACTGCTCTCGAAGCAGTACTTC. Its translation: CASSQLLSKQYF. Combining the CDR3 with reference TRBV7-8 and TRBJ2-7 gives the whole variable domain GAGVSQSPRYKVAKRGQDVALRCDPISGHVSLFWYQQALGQGPEFLTYFQNEAQLDKSGLPSDRFFAERPEGSVSTLKIQRTQQEDSAVYLCASSQLLSKQYFGPGTRLTVT.

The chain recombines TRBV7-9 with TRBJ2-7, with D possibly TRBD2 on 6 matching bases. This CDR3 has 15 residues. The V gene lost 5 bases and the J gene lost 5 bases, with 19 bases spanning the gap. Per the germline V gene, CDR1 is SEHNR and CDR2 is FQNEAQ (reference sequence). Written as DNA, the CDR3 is TGTGCCAGCAGCCCATTAATGGGGGGAGACGACGAGCAGTACTTC. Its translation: CASSPLMGGDDEQYF.

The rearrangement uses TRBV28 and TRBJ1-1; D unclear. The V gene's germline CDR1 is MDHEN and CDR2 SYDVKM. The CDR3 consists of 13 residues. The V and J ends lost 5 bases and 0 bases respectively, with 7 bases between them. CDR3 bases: TGTGCCAGCAGTATCCCAATGAACACTGAAGCTTTCTTT. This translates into CASSIPMNTEAFF.

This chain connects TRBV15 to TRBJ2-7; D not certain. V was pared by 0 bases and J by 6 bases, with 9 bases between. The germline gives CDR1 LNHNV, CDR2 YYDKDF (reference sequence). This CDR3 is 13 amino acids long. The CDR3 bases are TGTGCCACCAGCAGAGATGAGGAGTCCGAGCAGTACTTC. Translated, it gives CATSRDEESEQYF.

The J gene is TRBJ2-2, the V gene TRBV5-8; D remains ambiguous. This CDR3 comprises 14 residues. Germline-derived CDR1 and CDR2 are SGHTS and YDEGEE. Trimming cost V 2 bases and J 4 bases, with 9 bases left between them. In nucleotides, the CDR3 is TGTGCCAGCAGCTTCGCGGAAGGCACCGGGGAGCTGTTTTTT. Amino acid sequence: CASSFAEGTGELFF.

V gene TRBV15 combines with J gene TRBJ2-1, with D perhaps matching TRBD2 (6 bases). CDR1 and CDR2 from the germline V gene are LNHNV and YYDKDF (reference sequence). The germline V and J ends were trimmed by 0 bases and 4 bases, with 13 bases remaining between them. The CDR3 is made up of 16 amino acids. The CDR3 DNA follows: TGTGCCACCAGCAGAGAGTGGCAGGGAGGATACAATGAGCAGTTCTTC. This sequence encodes CATSREWQGGYNEQFF. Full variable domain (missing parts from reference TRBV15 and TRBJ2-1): DAMVIQNPRYQVTQFGKPVTLSCSQTLNHNVMYWYQQKSSQAPKLLFHYYDKDFNNEADTPDNFQSRRPNTSFCFLDIRSPGLGDTAMYLCATSREWQGGYNEQFFGPGTRLTVL.

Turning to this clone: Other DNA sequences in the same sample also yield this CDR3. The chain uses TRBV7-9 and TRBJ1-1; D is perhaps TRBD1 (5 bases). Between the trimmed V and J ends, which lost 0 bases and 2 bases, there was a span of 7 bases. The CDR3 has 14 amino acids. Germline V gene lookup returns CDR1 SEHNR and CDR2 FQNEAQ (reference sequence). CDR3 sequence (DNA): TGTGCCAGCAGCTTAGCGCGGGGCAACACTGAAGCTTTCTTT. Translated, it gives CASSLARGNTEAFF.

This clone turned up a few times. The CDR3 loop reads CASSLRDRVTDTQYF. The CDR3 region has the DNA TGTGCCAGCAGTCTCCGGGACAGGGTAACAGATACGCAGTATTTT. This rearrangement joins TRBV6-5 to TRBJ2-3; the match to TRBD1 covers 9 bases. In germline, CDR1 is MNHEY, CDR2 SVGAGI. V lost 5 bases and J lost 3; bases outside the gene matches: 6. This CDR3 is built from 15 residues.

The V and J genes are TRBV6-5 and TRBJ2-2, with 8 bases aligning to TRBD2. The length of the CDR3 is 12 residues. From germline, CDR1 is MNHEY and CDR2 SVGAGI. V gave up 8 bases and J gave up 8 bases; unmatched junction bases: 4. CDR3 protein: CASREGTGELFF. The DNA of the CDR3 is TGTGCCAGCCGGGAGGGGACGGGGGAGCTGTTTTTT.

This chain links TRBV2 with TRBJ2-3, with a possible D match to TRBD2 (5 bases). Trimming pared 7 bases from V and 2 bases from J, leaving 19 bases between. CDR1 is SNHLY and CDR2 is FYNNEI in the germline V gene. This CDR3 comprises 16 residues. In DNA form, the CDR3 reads TGTGCCAGCACCGGAGCAAGCGGAACCGACACAGATACGCAGTATTTT. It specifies CASTGASGTDTDTQYF.

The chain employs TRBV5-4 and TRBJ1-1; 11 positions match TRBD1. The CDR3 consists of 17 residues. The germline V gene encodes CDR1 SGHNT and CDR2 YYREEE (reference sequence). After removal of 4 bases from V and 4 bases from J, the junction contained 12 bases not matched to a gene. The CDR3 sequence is CASSVRRTGGGSTEAFF. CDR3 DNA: TGTGCCAGCAGCGTTAGACGGACAGGGGGCGGAAGCACTGAAGCTTTCTTT.

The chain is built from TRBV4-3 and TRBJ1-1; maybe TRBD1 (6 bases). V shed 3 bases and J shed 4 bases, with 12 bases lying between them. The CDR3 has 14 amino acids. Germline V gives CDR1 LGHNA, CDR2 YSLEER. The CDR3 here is CASSHREGGTEAFF. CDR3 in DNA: TGCGCCAGCAGCCACCGGGAGGGGGGCACTGAAGCTTTCTTT.

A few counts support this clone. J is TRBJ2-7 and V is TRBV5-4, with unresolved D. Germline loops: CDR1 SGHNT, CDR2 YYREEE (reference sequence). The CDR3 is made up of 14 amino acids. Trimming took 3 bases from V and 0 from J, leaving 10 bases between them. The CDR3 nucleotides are TGTGCCAGCAGCTCGACTTTAAGCTCCTACGAGCAGTACTTC. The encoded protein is CASSSTLSSYEQYF. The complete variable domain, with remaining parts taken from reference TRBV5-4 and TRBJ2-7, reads ETGVTQSPTHLIKTRGQQVTLRCSSQSGHNTVSWYQQALGQGPQFIFQYYREEENGRGNFPPRFSGLQFPNYSSELNVNALELDDSALYLCASSSTLSSYEQYFGPGTRLTVT.

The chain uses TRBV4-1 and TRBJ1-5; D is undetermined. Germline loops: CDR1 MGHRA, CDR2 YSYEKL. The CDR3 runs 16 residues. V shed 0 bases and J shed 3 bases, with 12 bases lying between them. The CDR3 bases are TGCGCCAGCAGCCAAGAGTACCAAGTAGACAATCAGCCCCAGCATTTT. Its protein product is CASSQEYQVDNQPQHF.

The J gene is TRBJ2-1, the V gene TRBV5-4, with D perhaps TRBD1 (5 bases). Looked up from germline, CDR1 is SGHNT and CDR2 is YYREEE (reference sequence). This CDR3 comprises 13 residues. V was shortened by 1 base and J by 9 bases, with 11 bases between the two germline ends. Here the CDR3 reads CASSLSRVGEQFF. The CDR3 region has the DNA TGTGCCAGCAGCTTGAGCAGGGTCGGTGAGCAGTTCTTC.

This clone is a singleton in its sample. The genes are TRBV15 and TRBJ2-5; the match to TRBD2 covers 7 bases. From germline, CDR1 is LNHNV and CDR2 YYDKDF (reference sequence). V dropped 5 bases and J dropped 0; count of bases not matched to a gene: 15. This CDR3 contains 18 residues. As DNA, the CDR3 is TGTGCCACCAGCGGAAGCGGGAAACTAAAGCTGTACCAAGAGACCCAGTACTTC. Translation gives CATSGSGKLKLYQETQYF.

CDR3 coding DNA: TGTGCTAGTGGTTTGGACGAAGGGGTTAGTCAGCCCCAGCATTTT. Its translation: CASGLDEGVSQPQHF. This chain links TRBV12-5 with TRBJ1-5, with D tentatively TRBD1 (5 bases). Per the germline V gene, CDR1 is LGHNT and CDR2 is FRNRAP. This CDR3 has 15 amino acids. V shed 1 base and J shed 6 bases, with 13 bases lying between them.

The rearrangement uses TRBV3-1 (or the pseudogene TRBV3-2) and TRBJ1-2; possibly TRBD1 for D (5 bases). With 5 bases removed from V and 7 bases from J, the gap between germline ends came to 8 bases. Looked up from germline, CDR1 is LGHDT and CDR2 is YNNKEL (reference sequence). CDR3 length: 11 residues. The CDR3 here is CASSSRVGYTF. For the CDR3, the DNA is TGTGCCAGCAGCTCCAGGGTTGGCTACACCTTC.

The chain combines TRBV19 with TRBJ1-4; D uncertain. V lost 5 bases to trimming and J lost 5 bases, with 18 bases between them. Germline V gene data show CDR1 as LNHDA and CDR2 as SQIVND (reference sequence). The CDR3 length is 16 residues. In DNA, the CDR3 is TGTGCCAGTAGTCCTCCAGCCTTGGACTTGAATGAAAAACTGTTTTTT. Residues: CASSPPALDLNEKLFF. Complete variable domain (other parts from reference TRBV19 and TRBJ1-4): DGGITQSPKYLFRKEGQNVTLSCEQNLNHDAMYWYRQDPGQGLRLIYYSQIVNDFQKGDIAEGYSVSREKKESFPLTVTSAQKNPTAFYLCASSPPALDLNEKLFFGSGTQLSVL.

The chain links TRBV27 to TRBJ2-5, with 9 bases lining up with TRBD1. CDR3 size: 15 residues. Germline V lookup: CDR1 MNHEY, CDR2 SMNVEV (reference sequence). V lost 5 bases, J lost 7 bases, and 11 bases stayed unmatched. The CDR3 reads CASSQGTGRIATQYF. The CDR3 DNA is TGTGCCAGCAGTCAGGGGACAGGGAGGATTGCGACCCAGTACTTC.

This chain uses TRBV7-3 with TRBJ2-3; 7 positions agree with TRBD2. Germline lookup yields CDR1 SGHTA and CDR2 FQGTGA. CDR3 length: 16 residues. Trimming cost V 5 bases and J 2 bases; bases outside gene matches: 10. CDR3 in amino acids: CASSPHSSGHTDTQYF. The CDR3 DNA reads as TGTGCCAGCAGCCCCCATTCTAGCGGACACACAGATACGCAGTATTTT.

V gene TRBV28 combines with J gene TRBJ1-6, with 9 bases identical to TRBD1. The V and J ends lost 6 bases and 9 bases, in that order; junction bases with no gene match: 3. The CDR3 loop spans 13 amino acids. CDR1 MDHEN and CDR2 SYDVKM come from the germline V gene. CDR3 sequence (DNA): TGTGCCAGCAGGGGACAGGGCAGTTCACCCCTCCACTTT. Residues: CASRGQGSSPLHF. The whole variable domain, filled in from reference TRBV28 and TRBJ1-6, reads DVKVTQSSRYLVKRTGEKVFLECVQDMDHENMFWYRQDPGLGLRLIYFSYDVKMKEKGDIPEGYSVSREKKERFSLILESASTNQTSMYLCASRGQGSSPLHFGNGTRLTVT.

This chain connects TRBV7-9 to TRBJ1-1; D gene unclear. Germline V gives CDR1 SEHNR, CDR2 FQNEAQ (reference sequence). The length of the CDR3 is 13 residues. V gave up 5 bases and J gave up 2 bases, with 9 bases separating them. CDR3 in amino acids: CASSAGFNTEAFF. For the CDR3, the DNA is TGTGCCAGCAGCGCGGGGTTCAACACTGAAGCTTTCTTT. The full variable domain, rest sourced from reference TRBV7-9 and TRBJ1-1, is DTGVSQNPRHKITKRGQNVTFRCDPISEHNRLYWYRQTLGQGPEFLTYFQNEAQLEKSRLLSDRFSAERPKGSFSTLEIQRTEQGDSAMYLCASSAGFNTEAFFGQGTRLTVV.

The CDR3 DNA reads TGTGCCAGCAGCTCGGGACAGACTATAGGCGGGGAGCTGTTTTTT. As protein: CASSSGQTIGGELFF. The chain carries TRBV7-9 and TRBJ2-2; 7 nucleotides match TRBD1. Germline CDR1 reads SEHNR; CDR2 reads FQNEAQ (reference sequence). The CDR3 length is 15 residues. Trimming at V came to 4 bases and at J to 7 bases, leaving 9 bases not matched to a gene.

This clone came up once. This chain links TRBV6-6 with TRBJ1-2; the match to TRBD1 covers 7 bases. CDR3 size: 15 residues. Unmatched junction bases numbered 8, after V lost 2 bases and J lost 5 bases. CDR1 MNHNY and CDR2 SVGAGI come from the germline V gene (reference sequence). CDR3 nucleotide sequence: TGTGCCAGCAGTTACGGCAAAACAGGGGAGTATGGCTACACCTTC. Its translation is CASSYGKTGEYGYTF.

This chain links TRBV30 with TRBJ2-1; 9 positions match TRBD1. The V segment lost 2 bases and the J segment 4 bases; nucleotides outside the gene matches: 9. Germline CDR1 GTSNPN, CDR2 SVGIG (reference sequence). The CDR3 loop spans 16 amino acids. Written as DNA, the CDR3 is TGTGCCTGGAGTTCACTCGACAGGGGGGCGTACAATGAGCAGTTCTTC. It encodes CAWSSLDRGAYNEQFF.